Listed here are 2 T cell receptor beta chains from one sample, sequenced in a study of blood T cells in healthy people across ages. Using a J-beta primer mix together with a sample-barcoded 5' primer, a second PCR was run for roughly 6 to 12 cycles. TCRdb redid the calling of the 5' RACE reads with MiXCR, one entry per CDR3 protein. The top ten hold 15% to 20% of the sample, which has about 1 million distinct CDR3 sequences, under 55% seen once. Sequenced: blood. The receptors derive from a woman aged 60-75 years in good health.

The CDR3 reads CASSSSWDSLAETQYF. The CDR3, as DNA: TGTGCCAGCAGCTCGTCCTGGGACAGCTTAGCGGAGACCCAGTACTTC. The chain combines TRBV7-2 with TRBJ2-5; 7 nucleotides match TRBD1. Germline CDR1 SGHTA, CDR2 FQGNSA. V was pared by 4 bases and J by 5 bases, with 13 bases of the junction left unmatched. The CDR3 consists of 16 residues.

This clonotype was detected a few times. The V call is TRBV29-1, the J call TRBJ2-3, with 7 bases fitting TRBD1. The trim removed 7 bases at V and 9 bases at J, leaving 16 bases unmatched. This CDR3 is built from 14 residues. Germline assignment: CDR1 SQVTM and CDR2 ANQGSEA. The CDR3: CSAGTGTDPLTQYF. CDR3 bases: TGCAGCGCTGGAACCGGGACAGACCCGCTGACGCAGTATTTT.